This T cell receptor beta chain was captured by sequencing in a study of blood T cells in healthy people across ages. In the study overall: T cells yielded about one barcoded beta molecule per two cells through template switching.

Regarding this clonotype: The antigen is unknown.

Through a sample-barcoded 5' primer and a J-beta primer mix, a second PCR was run for roughly 6 to 11 cycles. TCRdb processed the 5' RACE reads anew with MiXCR; each CDR3 protein has one entry. The sample includes 550,000 to 750,000 distinct CDR3 sequences, under 25% of them seen just once. Study-level results: Underestimates were what the diversity estimates from one million T cells were considered to be. With age, beta diversity per million T cells declined roughly linearly, significantly by 35 to 40.

The germline V and J ends were trimmed by 2 bases and 0 bases, with 8 bases remaining between them. The germline V gene encodes CDR1 MNHEY and CDR2 SVGEGT. The CDR3 contains 15 residues. The V and J genes are TRBV6-2 or TRBV6-3 and TRBJ1-5; D unresolved. The specimen was blood. This receptor was taken from a man in his 70s in good health. The CDR3 loop reads CASSYAGGSNQPQHF. The CDR3 DNA is TGTGCCAGCAGTTACGCGGGCGGTAGCAATCAGCCCCAGCATTTT.